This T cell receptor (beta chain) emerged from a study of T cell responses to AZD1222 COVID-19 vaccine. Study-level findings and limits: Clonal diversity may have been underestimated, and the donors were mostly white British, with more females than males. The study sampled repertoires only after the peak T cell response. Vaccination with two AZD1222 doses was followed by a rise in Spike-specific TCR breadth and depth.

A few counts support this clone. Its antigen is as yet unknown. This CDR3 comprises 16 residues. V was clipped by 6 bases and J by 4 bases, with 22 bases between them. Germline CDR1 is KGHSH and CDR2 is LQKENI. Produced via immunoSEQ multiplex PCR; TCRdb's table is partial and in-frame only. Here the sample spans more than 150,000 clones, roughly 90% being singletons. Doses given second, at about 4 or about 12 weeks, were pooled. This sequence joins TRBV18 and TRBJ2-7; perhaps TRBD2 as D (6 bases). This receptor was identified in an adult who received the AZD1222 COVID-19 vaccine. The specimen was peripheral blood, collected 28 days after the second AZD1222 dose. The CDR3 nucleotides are TGTGCCAGCTCGCCGTTAAAGGAGGGCCCAGGGTACGAGCAGTACTTC. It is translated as CASSPLKEGPGYEQYF.